The 25 T cell receptor beta chains in this list originate from one sample, sequenced in a study of blood T cell repertoires in COVID-19. Libraries were prepared by immunoSEQ multiplex PCR; TCRdb keeps only in-frame clonotypes and omits some of them. The sample shows more than 150,000 clones, around nine tenths of them seen only once. Sequenced material: peripheral blood. All receptors derive from a man aged 35-49 years with active or convalescent COVID-19.

This clone was counted a single time. Other nucleotide sequences in the sample specify the same CDR3. The genes are TRBV28 and TRBJ2-3, with 8 positions matching TRBD1. Trimming took 6 bases from V and 3 from J; bases not matched to a gene: 8. This CDR3 is 15 amino acids long. CDR1 is MDHEN and CDR2 is SYDVKM in the germline V gene. CDR3 sequence (DNA): TGTGCCAGCAGACCCGGACAGGGTAGGACAGATACGCAGTATTTT. Protein product: CASRPGQGRTDTQYF.

The J gene is TRBJ2-7, the V gene TRBV5-5, with D tentatively TRBD1 (5 bases). The CDR3 has 13 amino acids. Germline V gene data show CDR1 as SGHKS and CDR2 as YYEKEE (reference sequence). The V end lost 2 bases, the J end lost 1 base, and 7 bases lay between the germline ends. The CDR3 region has the DNA TGTGCCAGCAGCTTCAGGGATTCCTACGAGCAGTACTTC. Translating gives CASSFRDSYEQYF. The full variable domain, its missing parts supplied by reference TRBV5-5 and TRBJ2-7, is DAGVTQSPTHLIKTRGQQVTLRCSPISGHKSVSWYQQVLGQGPQFIFQYYEKEERGRGNFPDRFSARQFPNYSSELNVNALLLGDSALYLCASSFRDSYEQYFGPGTRLTVT.

The gene calls are TRBV18 and TRBJ2-3; possibly TRBD1 for D (5 bases). Germline assignment: CDR1 KGHSH and CDR2 LQKENI. The CDR3 is 12 amino acids. V was cut by 6 bases and J by 5 bases, with 9 bases left in between. This chain's CDR3 is CASSLDRDTQYF. The CDR3 DNA is TGTGCCAGCTCCCTCGACAGAGATACGCAGTATTTT.

The V call is TRBV6-5, the J call TRBJ2-7, with 8 bases aligning to TRBD1. CDR3 size: 15 residues. Per germline, CDR1 MNHEY and CDR2 SVGAGI. With 8 bases clipped from V and 3 bases from J, the junction kept 12 bases outside the gene matches. The CDR3 protein is CASQGAAELDYEQYF. CDR3 nucleotides: TGTGCCAGCCAGGGGGCAGCCGAACTTGACTACGAGCAGTACTTC.

The chain recombines TRBV2 with TRBJ1-2; perhaps TRBD1 as D (6 bases). Between the trimmed V and J ends, which lost 3 bases and 5 bases, there was a span of 13 bases. The germline gives CDR1 SNHLY, CDR2 FYNNEI. The CDR3 extends over 14 amino acids. CDR3 protein: CASSEDRRNYGYTF. CDR3 coding DNA: TGTGCCAGCAGTGAGGACAGACGAAATTATGGCTACACCTTC.

CDR3 loop: CASSQLTGGNGYTF. CDR3 DNA: TGTGCCAGCAGCCAACTGACAGGGGGCAATGGCTACACCTTC. The V gene is TRBV3-1 (or the pseudogene TRBV3-2), the J gene TRBJ1-2, with 10 bases lining up with TRBD1. V lost 2 bases and J lost 6; bases outside the gene matches: 3. The germline CDR1 and CDR2 sequences are LGHDT and YNNKEL (reference sequence). This CDR3 comprises 14 residues.

The chain couples TRBV28 to TRBJ1-3; TRBD1 is a possible D gene (6 bases). This CDR3 region has 14 residues. The V gene lost 7 bases and the J gene lost 4 bases, with 14 bases spanning the gap. Germline V gene data show CDR1 as MDHEN and CDR2 as SYDVKM. Here the CDR3 reads CASKGGTGGNTIYF. CDR3 coding DNA: TGTGCCAGCAAGGGGGGGACTGGCGGAAACACCATATATTTT.

The rearrangement uses TRBV7-6 and TRBJ1-6; D might be TRBD1 (5 bases). Between the trimmed V and J ends, which lost 3 bases and 10 bases, there was a span of 10 bases. The CDR3 is 13 amino acids. CDR1 and CDR2 (germline): SGHVS, FNYEAQ. The CDR3 DNA reads as TGTGCCAGCAGCTTCGACAGAAGCTCACCCCTCCACTTT. It is translated as CASSFDRSSPLHF.

The chain couples TRBV19 to TRBJ1-1; 7 bases are shared with TRBD1. Trimming at V came to 6 bases and at J to 1 base, leaving 5 bases not matched to a gene. The V gene's germline CDR1 is LNHDA and CDR2 SQIVND (reference sequence). The CDR3 covers 14 residues. The CDR3 sequence is CASRWGTANTEAFF. The CDR3, as DNA: TGTGCCAGTAGGTGGGGGACAGCGAACACTGAAGCTTTCTTT.

Comment on this clone: The sample holds other DNA sequences that translate to the same CDR3. CDR3 bases: TGCGCCAGCAGCCCCGGACAGAGCCAAGAGACCCAGTACTTC. This translates into CASSPGQSQETQYF. The V call is TRBV5-1, the J call TRBJ2-5, with D possibly matching TRBD1 (6 bases). The V and J ends lost 4 bases and 1 base respectively, with 11 bases between them. In germline, CDR1 is SGHRS, CDR2 YFSETQ. CDR3 length equals 14 residues.

V and J are TRBV5-1 and TRBJ2-1, with D possibly matching TRBD1 (6 bases). There are 12 residues in the CDR3. V lost 2 bases and J 13 bases, leaving 13 bases between the germline ends. In germline, CDR1 is SGHRS, CDR2 YFSETQ. This CDR3 is CASSFTGSGQFF. The CDR3 bases are TGCGCCAGCAGCTTCACAGGGTCGGGCCAGTTCTTC.

This clone has a single count. V is TRBV27 and J is TRBJ2-3, with D possibly TRBD2 on 6 matching bases. Germline lookup yields CDR1 MNHEY and CDR2 SMNVEV (reference sequence). This CDR3 is built from 13 residues. V lost 4 bases, J lost 3 bases, and 8 bases lay in between. The DNA for the CDR3 is TGTGCCAGCAGTTCCCTAGCGACAGATACGCAGTATTTT. This codes for CASSSLATDTQYF.

The chain uses TRBV6-2 or TRBV6-3 and TRBJ2-1; TRBD1 agrees at 7 bases. Germline CDR1 reads MNHEY; CDR2 reads SVGEGT. V shed 2 bases and J 8 bases; nucleotides not matched to a gene: 0. The CDR3 is 12 amino acids. CDR3 residues: CASSYTGDEQFF. The DNA for the CDR3 is TGTGCCAGCAGTTACACAGGGGATGAGCAGTTCTTC.

The rearrangement uses TRBV6-1 and TRBJ2-1; the D is unclear. This CDR3 region has 15 residues. Per germline, CDR1 MNHNS and CDR2 SASEGT. V lost 2 bases to trimming and J lost 3 bases, with 11 bases between them. The CDR3 bases are TGTGCCAGCAGTGAAATTCAACAAGACTACAATGAGCAGTTCTTC. Translation gives CASSEIQQDYNEQFF.

This sequence joins TRBV19 and TRBJ2-7; no clear D gene. The CDR3 runs 13 residues. CDR1 is LNHDA and CDR2 is SQIVND in the germline V gene (reference sequence). Trimming removed 4 bases at V and 4 bases at J, with 11 bases between. The CDR3 nucleotides read TGTGCCAGTAGTAATAAGCTAAAGTACGAGCAGTACTTC. It codes for CASSNKLKYEQYF.

This clone was picked up one time. The gene calls are TRBV18 and TRBJ1-6, with 7 bases lining up with TRBD1. Germline V gene sequence: CDR1 KGHSH, CDR2 LQKENI. After removal of 0 bases from V and 9 bases from J, the junction contained 5 bases not matched to a gene. This CDR3 is 15 amino acids long. CDR3: CASSPPQGGGSPLHF. The CDR3 bases are TGTGCCAGCTCACCACCGCAGGGGGGAGGTTCACCCCTCCACTTT.

J is TRBJ1-2 and V is TRBV27; 10 bases are shared with TRBD1. The CDR3 spans 14 residues. Germline assignment: CDR1 MNHEY and CDR2 SMNVEV (reference sequence). J lost 2 bases, V lost 6 bases, and 3 bases had no gene match. CDR3 sequence: CASRTGQGNYGYTF. CDR3 DNA sequence: TGTGCCAGCAGGACGGGACAGGGGAACTATGGCTACACCTTC.

The CDR3: CASSRALLAGGFGETQYF. The CDR3 DNA follows: TGTGCCAGCAGCCGCGCGTTACTAGCGGGGGGGTTCGGAGAGACCCAGTACTTC. The chain recombines TRBV5-8 with TRBJ2-5; 13 bases line up with TRBD2. V lost 4 bases to trimming and J lost 4 bases; unmatched junction nucleotides: 13. The germline V gene encodes CDR1 SGHTS and CDR2 YDEGEE. This CDR3 contains 18 residues.

The chain links TRBV18 to TRBJ1-2; TRBD1 matches 10 bases. Unmatched junction bases numbered 3, after V lost 2 bases and J lost 6 bases. The CDR3 totals 14 residues. Germline assignment: CDR1 KGHSH and CDR2 LQKENI. CDR3 nucleotides: TGTGCCAGCTCACCAAGCGGACAGGGGGATGGCTACACCTTC. Protein: CASSPSGQGDGYTF.

The rearrangement links TRBV5-5 to TRBJ1-1; D gene uncertain. V lost 4 bases to trimming and J lost 0 bases, with 10 bases between them. Germline values: CDR1 SGHKS, CDR2 YYEKEE (reference sequence). The CDR3 consists of 14 residues. The CDR3 region has the DNA TGTGCCAGCAGCCCTAATAACTTGAACACTGAAGCTTTCTTT. This translates into CASSPNNLNTEAFF.

The rearrangement uses TRBV25-1 and TRBJ1-3; D perhaps matches TRBD1 (5 bases). Germline V gene lookup returns CDR1 MGHDK and CDR2 SYGVNS. The V gene lost 5 bases and the J gene lost 4 bases, with 9 bases spanning the gap. CDR3 length: 13 amino acids. CDR3 in amino acids: CASSPGHGNTIYF. CDR3 nucleotide sequence: TGTGCCAGCAGTCCAGGGCACGGAAACACCATATATTTT.

The J gene is TRBJ1-6, the V gene TRBV3-1 (or the pseudogene TRBV3-2); no clear D. Germline V gene sequence: CDR1 LGHDT, CDR2 YNNKEL (reference sequence). The CDR3 sequence is 13 residues long. V shed 5 bases and J shed 14 bases, with 16 bases lying between them. This chain's CDR3 is CASSADWPGSLHF. DNA of the CDR3: TGTGCCAGCAGCGCGGACTGGCCCGGATCCCTCCACTTT.

The chain recombines TRBV6-5 with TRBJ2-2; a possible D gene is TRBD1 (5 bases). The CDR3 is made up of 13 amino acids. V gave up 6 bases and J gave up 5 bases, with 10 bases separating them. Germline-derived CDR1 and CDR2 are MNHEY and SVGAGI. CDR3 nucleotides: TGTGCCAGCAGGGCCGGACATACCGGGGAGCTGTTTTTT. Its translation: CASRAGHTGELFF.

The V and J genes are TRBV7-2 and TRBJ1-4; no clear D. The CDR3 has 19 residues. Trimming stripped 5 bases from V and 5 bases from J, with 27 bases between. From germline, CDR1 is SGHTA and CDR2 FQGNSA. CDR3 loop: CASSPTLWATQSKNEKLFF. The CDR3 region has the DNA TGTGCCAGCAGCCCGACCCTCTGGGCGACGCAATCGAAGAATGAAAAACTGTTTTTT.

This chain links TRBV11-2 with TRBJ2-7, with 8 nucleotides matching TRBD1. The CDR3 contains 14 residues. V was clipped by 0 bases and J by 4 bases; unmatched bases: 2. Germline CDR1 and CDR2: SGHAT and FQNNGV. CDR3 residues: CASSLDGQGYEQYF. The DNA for the CDR3 is TGTGCCAGCAGCTTAGACGGACAGGGTTACGAGCAGTACTTC.